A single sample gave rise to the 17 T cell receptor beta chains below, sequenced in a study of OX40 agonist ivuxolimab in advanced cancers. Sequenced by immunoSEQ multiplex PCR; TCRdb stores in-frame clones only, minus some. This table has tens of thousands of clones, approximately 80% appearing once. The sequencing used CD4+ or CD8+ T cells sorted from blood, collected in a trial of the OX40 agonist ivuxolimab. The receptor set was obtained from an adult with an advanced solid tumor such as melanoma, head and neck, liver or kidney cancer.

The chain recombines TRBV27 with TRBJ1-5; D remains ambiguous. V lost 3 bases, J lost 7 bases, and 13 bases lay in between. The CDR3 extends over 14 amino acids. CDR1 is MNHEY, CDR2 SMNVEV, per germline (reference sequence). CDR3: CASSFRGPGQPQHF. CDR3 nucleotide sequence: TGTGCCAGCAGTTTTCGAGGGCCGGGGCAGCCCCAGCATTTT.

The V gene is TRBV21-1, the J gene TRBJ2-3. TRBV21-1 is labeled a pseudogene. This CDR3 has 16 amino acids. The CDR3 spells CASGPWRGKRTDTQYF. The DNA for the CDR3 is TGTGCCAGCGGTCCTTGGAGGGGGAAGCGCACAGATACGCAGTATTTT.

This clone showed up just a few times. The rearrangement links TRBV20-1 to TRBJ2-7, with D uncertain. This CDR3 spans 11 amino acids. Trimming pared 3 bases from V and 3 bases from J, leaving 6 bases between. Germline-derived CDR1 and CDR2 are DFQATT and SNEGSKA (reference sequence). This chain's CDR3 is CSASLGYEQYF. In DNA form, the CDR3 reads TGCAGTGCTAGTCTGGGCTACGAGCAGTACTTC.

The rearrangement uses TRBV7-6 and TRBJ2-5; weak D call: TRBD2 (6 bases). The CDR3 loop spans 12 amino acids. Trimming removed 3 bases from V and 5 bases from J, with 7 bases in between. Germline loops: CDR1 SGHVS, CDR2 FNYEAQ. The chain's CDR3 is CASSFAGETQYF. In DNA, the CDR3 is TGTGCCAGCAGCTTTGCGGGGGAGACCCAGTACTTC.

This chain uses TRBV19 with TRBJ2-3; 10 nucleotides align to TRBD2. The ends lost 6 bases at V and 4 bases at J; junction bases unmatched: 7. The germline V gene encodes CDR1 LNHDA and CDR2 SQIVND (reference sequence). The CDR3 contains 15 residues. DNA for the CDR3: TGTGCCAGTAGGAGGGTAGCGGGGGGACCAGATACGCAGTATTTT. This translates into CASRRVAGGPDTQYF.

The CDR3, as DNA: TGTGCCAGCAGCATCGGGACTAGCGGGACCATGAACACCGGGGAGCTGTTTTTT. This translates into CASSIGTSGTMNTGELFF. The chain is built from TRBV9 and TRBJ2-2; 13 nucleotides line up with TRBD2. The trim removed 4 bases at V and 1 base at J, leaving 7 bases unmatched. The germline CDR1 and CDR2 sequences are SGDLS and YYNGEE. This CDR3 is built from 18 residues.

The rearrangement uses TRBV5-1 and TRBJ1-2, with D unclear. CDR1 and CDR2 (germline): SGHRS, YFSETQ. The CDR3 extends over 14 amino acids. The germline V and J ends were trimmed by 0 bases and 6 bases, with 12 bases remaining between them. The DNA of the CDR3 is TGCGCCAGCAGCTTGGGACAAACCATGGATGGCTACACCTTC. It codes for CASSLGQTMDGYTF. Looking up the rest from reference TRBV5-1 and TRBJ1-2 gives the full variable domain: KAGVTQTPRYLIKTRGQQVTLSCSPISGHRSVSWYQQTPGQGLQFLFEYFSETQRNKGNFPGRFSGRQFSNSRSEMNVSTLELGDSALYLCASSLGQTMDGYTFGSGTRLTVV.

DNA of the CDR3: TGTGCCAGCAGTTACGAGGGGGCGGGTGAGCAGTACTTC. This gives the protein CASSYEGAGEQYF. The gene calls are TRBV6-5 and TRBJ2-7; TRBD1 aligns across 7 bases. CDR1 is MNHEY and CDR2 is SVGAGI in the germline V gene. V trimming: 2 bases; J trimming: 7 bases; junction bases outside the gene matches: 5. This CDR3 has 13 residues.

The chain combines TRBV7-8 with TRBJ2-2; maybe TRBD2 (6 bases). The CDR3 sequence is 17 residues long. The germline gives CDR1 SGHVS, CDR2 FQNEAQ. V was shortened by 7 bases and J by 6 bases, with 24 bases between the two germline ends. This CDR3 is CASILGLANPQAGELFF. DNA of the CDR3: TGTGCCAGCATCCTTGGGCTAGCGAACCCCCAGGCCGGGGAGCTGTTTTTT. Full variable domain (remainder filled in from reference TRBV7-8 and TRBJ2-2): GAGVSQSPRYKVAKRGQDVALRCDPISGHVSLFWYQQALGQGPEFLTYFQNEAQLDKSGLPSDRFFAERPEGSVSTLKIQRTQQEDSAVYLCASILGLANPQAGELFFGEGSRLTVL.

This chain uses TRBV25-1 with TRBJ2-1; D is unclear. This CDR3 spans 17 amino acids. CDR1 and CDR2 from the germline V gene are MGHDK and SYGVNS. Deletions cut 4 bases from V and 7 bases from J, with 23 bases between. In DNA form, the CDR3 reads TGTGCCAGCAGTGGATTTATAGACCGGACGAAGACAAATGAGCAGTTCTTC. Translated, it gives CASSGFIDRTKTNEQFF.

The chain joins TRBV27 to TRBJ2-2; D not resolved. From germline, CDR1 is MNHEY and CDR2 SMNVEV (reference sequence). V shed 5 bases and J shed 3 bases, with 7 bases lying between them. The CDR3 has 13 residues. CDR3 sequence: CASSRGYTGELFF. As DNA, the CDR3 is TGTGCCAGCAGTCGAGGATACACCGGGGAGCTGTTTTTT.

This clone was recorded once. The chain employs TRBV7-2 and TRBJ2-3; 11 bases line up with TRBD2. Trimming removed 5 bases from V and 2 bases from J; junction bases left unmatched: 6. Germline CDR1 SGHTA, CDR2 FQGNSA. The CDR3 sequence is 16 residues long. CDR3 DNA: TGTGCCAGCAGCCCCTTAGCGGGAGGGCACACAGATACGCAGTATTTT. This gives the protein CASSPLAGGHTDTQYF.

As DNA, the CDR3 is TGTGCCAGCAGCCAACGACTAGCGCCGCACGAGCAGTACTTC. Residues: CASSQRLAPHEQYF. The chain combines TRBV13 with TRBJ2-7; 8 bases agree with TRBD2. The J segment lost 5 bases and the V segment lost 5 bases, leaving 8 bases of the junction unmatched. The CDR3 covers 14 residues. CDR1 PRHDT and CDR2 FYEKMQ come from the germline V gene (reference sequence).

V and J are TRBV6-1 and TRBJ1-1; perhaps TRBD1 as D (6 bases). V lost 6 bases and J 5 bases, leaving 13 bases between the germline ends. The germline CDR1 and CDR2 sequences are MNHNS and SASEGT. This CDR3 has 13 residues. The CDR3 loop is CASSPGAETEAFF. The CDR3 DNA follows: TGTGCCAGCAGCCCAGGGGCGGAGACTGAAGCTTTCTTT.

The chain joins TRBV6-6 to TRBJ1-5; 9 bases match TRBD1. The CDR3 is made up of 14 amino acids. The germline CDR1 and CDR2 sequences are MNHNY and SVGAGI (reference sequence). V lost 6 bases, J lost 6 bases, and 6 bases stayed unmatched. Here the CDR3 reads CASRPGTGSQPQHF. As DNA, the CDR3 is TGTGCCAGCAGGCCCGGGACAGGGTCTCAGCCCCAGCATTTT.

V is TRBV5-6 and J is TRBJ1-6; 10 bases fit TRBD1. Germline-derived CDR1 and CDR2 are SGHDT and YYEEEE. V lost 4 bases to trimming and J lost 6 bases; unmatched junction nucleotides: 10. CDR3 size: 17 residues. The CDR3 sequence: CASSAPGQGIFNSPLHF. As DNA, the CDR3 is TGTGCCAGCAGCGCCCCGGGACAGGGGATTTTTAATTCACCCCTCCACTTT.

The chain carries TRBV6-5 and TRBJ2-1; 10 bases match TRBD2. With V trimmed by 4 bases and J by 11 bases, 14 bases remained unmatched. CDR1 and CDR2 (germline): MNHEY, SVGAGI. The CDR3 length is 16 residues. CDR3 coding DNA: TGTGCCAGCAGTTTAGCGGGAGGCAAGTCCGCTATTAAGCAGTTCTTC. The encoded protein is CASSLAGGKSAIKQFF.